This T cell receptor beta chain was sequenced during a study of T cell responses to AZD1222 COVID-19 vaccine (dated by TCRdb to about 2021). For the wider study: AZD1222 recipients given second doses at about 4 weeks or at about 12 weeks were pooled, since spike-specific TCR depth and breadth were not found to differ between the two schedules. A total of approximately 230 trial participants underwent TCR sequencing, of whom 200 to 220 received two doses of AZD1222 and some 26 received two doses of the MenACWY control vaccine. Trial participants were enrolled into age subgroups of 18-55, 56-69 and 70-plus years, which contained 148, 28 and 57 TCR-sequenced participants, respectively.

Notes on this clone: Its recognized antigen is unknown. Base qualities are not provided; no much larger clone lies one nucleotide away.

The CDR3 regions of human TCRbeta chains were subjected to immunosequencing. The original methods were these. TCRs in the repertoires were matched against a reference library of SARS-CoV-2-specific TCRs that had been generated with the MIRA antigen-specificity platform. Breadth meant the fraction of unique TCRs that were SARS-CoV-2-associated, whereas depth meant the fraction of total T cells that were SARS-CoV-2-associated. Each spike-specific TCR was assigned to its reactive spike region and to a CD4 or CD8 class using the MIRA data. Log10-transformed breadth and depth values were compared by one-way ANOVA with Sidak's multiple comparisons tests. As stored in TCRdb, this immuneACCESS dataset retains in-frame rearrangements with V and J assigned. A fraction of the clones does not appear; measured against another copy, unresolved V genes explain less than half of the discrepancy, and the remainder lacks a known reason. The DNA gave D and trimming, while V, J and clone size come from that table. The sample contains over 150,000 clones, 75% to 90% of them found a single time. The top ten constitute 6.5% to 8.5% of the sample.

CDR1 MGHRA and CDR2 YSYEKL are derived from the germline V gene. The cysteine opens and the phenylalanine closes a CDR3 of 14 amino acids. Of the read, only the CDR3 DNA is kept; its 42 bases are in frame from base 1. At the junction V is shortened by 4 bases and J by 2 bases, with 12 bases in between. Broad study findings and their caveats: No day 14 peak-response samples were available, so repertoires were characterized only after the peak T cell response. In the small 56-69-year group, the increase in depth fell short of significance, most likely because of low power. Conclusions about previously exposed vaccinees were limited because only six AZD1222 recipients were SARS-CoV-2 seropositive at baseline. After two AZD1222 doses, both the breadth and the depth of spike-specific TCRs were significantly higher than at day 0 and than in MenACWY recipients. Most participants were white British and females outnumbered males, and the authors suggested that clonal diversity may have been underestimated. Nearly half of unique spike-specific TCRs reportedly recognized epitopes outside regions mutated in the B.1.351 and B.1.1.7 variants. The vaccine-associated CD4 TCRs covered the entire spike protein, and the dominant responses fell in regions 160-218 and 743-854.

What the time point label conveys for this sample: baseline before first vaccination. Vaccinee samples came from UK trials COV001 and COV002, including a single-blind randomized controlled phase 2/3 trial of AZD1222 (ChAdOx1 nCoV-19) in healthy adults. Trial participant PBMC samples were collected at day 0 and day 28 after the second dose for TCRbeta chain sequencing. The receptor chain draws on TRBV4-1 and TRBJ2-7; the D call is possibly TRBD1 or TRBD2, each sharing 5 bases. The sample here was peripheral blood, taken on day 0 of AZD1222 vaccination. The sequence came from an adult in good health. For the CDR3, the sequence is CASSPPQGAYEQYF. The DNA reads TGCGCCAGCAGCCCCCCCCAGGGAGCCTACGAGCAGTACTTC.